This is a list of T cell receptor beta chains from one sample in a study of blood T cell repertoires in COVID-19. Profiled with immunoSEQ multiplex PCR; TCRdb holds only in-frame clones, not every one. Counted here are roughly 63,000 clones, 89% occurring once; the ten biggest clones make up approximately 7.4%. The material sequenced was peripheral blood. The receptors stem from a man in his forties or fifties with active COVID-19. CDR3s include the opening cysteine and the closing phenylalanine or tryptophan. D genes are given only for firm matches. Some rows have no size entry. The others give once, few or many, or a class for an expanded clone.

D	V	size	J	CDR3
-	TRBV5-5	-	TRBJ2-3	CASSFQSSTDTQYF
-	TRBV4-1	once	TRBJ1-6	CASSQGAERNNSPLHF
-	TRBV30	-	TRBJ2-7	CAWGAGAPYEQYF
-	TRBV6-6	-	TRBJ1-4	CASSLNSGGNEKLFF
-	TRBV19	-	TRBJ1-1	CASSFDRNTEAFF
-	TRBV7-9	-	TRBJ1-1	CASSLKGAPAFF
-	TRBV20-1	-	TRBJ2-7	CSASPGRSSYEQYF
TRBD2	TRBV5-4	once	TRBJ2-3	CASSFPGGSTDTQYF
-	TRBV6-5	-	TRBJ1-5	CASSYSRNGQPQHF
-	TRBV14	-	TRBJ2-7	CASSLLVFYEQYF
TRBD1	TRBV7-2	-	TRBJ1-3	CASSRGQGPGNTIYF
TRBD1	TRBV11-3	-	TRBJ1-1	CASSPGTGRWVTEAFF
TRBD2	TRBV29-1	-	TRBJ2-7	CSVSGTSGGAYEQYF
-	TRBV12-5	-	TRBJ1-5	CASGNNQPQHF
TRBD1	TRBV5-1	-	TRBJ2-1	CASSSADRGNNEQFF
TRBD1	TRBV4-1	-	TRBJ2-7	CASSSGATGAYEQYF
-	TRBV5-6	few	TRBJ1-2	CASSDDLNYGYTF
-	TRBV19	few	TRBJ2-7	CASSTVLGAYYEQYF
TRBD1	TRBV2	few	TRBJ1-5	CASRGQGAGQPQHF
TRBD2	TRBV9	-	TRBJ2-3	CASSGGAGITDTQYF
TRBD1	TRBV27	-	TRBJ1-2	CASRPTGVSGYTF
-	TRBV4-1	-	TRBJ2-2	CASSARAYTGELFF